This T cell receptor (beta chain) was identified in a study of human T cells and chemical hapten exposure. Background on the study: On the upper back, patch tests were applied with 0.01% DPC and read at 6 days.

TCRdb called the RACE reads again in MiXCR, with one record for every CDR3 protein. The sample has approximately 52,000 distinct CDR3 sequences, around a tenth seen once; the top ten hold 11% to 15%. V lost 0 bases to trimming and J lost 4 bases, with 11 bases between them. The CDR3 is made up of 14 amino acids. Germline V gives CDR1 SGDLS, CDR2 YYNGEE. Ten or more counts support this clonotype. Its antigen is unknown. Time point specified: pre-sensitization, week 0. The sample's treatment: therapeutic diphenylcyclopropenone sensitization with weekly scalp DPC. The study's findings and limits: Compared with pre-sensitization or healthy control sets, expanded TCRs clustered more. DPC sensitization produced no change in TCRs with frequency above 1 in 1000. Donors' alopecia may make their immune response differ from healthy people's.

The sample consisted of whole blood, taken in connection with sensitization to the hapten diphenylcyclopropenone (DPC). The source of this sequence is a woman aged 35 to 49 with alopecia areata. Some clones in this sample may be carry-over from other donors' samples. This chain connects TRBV9 to TRBJ2-7; unclear D gene. Written as DNA, the CDR3 is TGTGCCAGCAGCGTAGGAATAGGGTATTACGAGCAGTACTTC. The encoded protein is CASSVGIGYYEQYF.